This record covers a single T cell receptor beta chain. Its antigen remains unknown. The source of the sample is a study of T-cell reconstitution after alpha-beta-depleted transplantation in children. The TCRbeta library incorporated unique molecular identifiers. TCRdb reanalysed the PCR reads using MiXCR and keeps one entry per CDR3 protein. The sample carries about 980,000 distinct CDR3 sequences, around 30% recorded once. Overall study results and limits: T cells produced anew were the main source of T-cell counts and diversity one year after transplant. In some patients, recipient T cells and intrathymic progenitors surviving conditioning explained high day-60 diversity. Two months or so post-transplant, alpha-beta T cells reportedly derived from several hundred expanded graft clones.

The sample in question was PBMCs, mostly from graft donor cells, obtained 360 days after TCRalphabeta/CD19-depleted stem cell transplant. The sequence was collected from a boy under two years old who had a stem cell transplant for SCID, so the T cells may come from the graft donor.

The CDR3 region is CAISAGRGIGDTQYF. CDR3 bases: TGTGCCATCAGTGCGGGACGGGGGATTGGAGATACGCAGTATTTT. The chain is built from TRBV10-3 and TRBJ2-3, with D possibly TRBD2 on 6 matching bases. The V gene's germline CDR1 is ENHRY and CDR2 SYGVKD. V lost 4 bases, J lost 5 bases, and 16 bases lay in between. This CDR3 is built from 15 residues.